The present TCR beta chain was sequenced within a study of cytotoxic CD8 clonotypes in ibrutinib-treated CLL. Study information: The sample average was 255,043 productive templates and 85,000 to 100,000 productive rearrangements.

Germline V gene data show CDR1 as SQVTM and CDR2 as ANQGSEA. Trimming took 4 bases from V and 4 from J, leaving 9 bases between them. This CDR3 comprises 12 residues. Sequencing sought depths of 1 in 200,000 to 1 in 1 million T cells. Sequenced by immunoSEQ multiplex PCR; TCRdb stores in-frame clones only, minus some. The table shows fewer than 400,000 clones, with 67% occurring only once. Study outcomes and limitations: Samples were collected at differing times from sustained-remission and progressing patients. Clonality grew at ibrutinib response; at progression, it decreased back toward baseline.

On this clone: Its antigen is not known.

The sample in question was PBMCs, obtained after 36 months of ibrutinib treatment. The chain links TRBV29-1 to TRBJ2-3; a weak D match, TRBD1 (5 bases). The sequence derives from a human donor with chronic lymphocytic leukemia. CDR3 protein: CSVVRGSDTQYF. CDR3 in DNA: TGCAGCGTTGTTAGGGGTTCAGATACGCAGTATTTT.